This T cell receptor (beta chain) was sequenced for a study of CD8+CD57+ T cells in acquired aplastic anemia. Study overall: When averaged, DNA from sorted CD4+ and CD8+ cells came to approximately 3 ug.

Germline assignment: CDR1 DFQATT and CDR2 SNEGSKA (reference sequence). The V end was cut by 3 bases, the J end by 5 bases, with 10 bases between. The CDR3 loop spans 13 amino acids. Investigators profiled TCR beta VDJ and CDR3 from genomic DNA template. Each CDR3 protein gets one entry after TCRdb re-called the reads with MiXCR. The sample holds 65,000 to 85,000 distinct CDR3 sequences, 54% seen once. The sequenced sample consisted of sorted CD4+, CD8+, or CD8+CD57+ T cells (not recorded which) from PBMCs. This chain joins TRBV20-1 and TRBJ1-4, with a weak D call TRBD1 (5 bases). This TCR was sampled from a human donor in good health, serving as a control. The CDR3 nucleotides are TGCAGTGCTAGGGACACCAACAATGAAAAACTGTTTTTT. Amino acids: CSARDTNNEKLFF.